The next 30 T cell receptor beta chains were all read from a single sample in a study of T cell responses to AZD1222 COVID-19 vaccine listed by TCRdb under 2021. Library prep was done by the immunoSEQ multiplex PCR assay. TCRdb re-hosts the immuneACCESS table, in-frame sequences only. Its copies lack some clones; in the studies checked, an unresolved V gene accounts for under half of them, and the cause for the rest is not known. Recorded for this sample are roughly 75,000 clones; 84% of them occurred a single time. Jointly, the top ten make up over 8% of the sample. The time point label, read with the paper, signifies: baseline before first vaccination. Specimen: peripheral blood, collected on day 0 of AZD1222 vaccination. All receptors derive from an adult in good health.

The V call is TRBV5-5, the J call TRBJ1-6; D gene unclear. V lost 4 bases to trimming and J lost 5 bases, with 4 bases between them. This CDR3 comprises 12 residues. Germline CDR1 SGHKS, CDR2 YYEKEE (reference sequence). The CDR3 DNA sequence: TGTGCCAGCAGCCTTAATAATTCACCCCTCCACTTT. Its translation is CASSLNNSPLHF.

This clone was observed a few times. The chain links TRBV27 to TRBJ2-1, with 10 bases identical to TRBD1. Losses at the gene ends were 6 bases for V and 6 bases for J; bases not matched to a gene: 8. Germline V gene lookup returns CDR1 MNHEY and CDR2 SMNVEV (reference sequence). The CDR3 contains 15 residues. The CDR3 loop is CASRVGQGGINEQFF. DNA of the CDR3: TGTGCCAGCAGGGTTGGACAGGGGGGGATCAATGAGCAGTTCTTC.

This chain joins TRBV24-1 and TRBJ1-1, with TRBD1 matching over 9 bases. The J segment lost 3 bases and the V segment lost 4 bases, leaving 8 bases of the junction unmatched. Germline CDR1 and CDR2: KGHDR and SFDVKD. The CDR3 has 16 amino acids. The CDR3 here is CATSEAQGAVDTEAFF. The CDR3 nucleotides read TGTGCCACCAGTGAAGCACAGGGGGCCGTGGACACTGAAGCTTTCTTT.

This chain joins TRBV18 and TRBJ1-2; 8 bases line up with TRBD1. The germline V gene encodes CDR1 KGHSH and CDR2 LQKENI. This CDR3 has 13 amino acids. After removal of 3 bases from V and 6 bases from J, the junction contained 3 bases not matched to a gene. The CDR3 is CASSPSGGNGYTF. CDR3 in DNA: TGTGCCAGCTCACCGTCAGGGGGCAATGGCTACACCTTC. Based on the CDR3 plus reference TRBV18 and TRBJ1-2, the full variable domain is NAGVMQNPRHLVRRRGQEARLRCSPMKGHSHVYWYRQLPEEGLKFMVYLQKENIIDESGMPKERFSAEFPKEGPSILRIQQVVRGDSAAYFCASSPSGGNGYTFGSGTRLTVV.

CDR3: CASSPGQRNTEAFF. CDR3 coding DNA: TGTGCCAGCTCACCCGGACAGAGAAACACTGAAGCTTTCTTT. The chain combines TRBV18 with TRBJ1-1; D possibly corresponds to TRBD1 (6 bases). The CDR3 has 14 residues. The germline V gene has CDR1 KGHSH and CDR2 LQKENI. The V end was cut by 3 bases, the J end by 2 bases, with 10 bases between. The full variable domain, its missing parts supplied by reference TRBV18 and TRBJ1-1, is NAGVMQNPRHLVRRRGQEARLRCSPMKGHSHVYWYRQLPEEGLKFMVYLQKENIIDESGMPKERFSAEFPKEGPSILRIQQVVRGDSAAYFCASSPGQRNTEAFFGQGTRLTVV.

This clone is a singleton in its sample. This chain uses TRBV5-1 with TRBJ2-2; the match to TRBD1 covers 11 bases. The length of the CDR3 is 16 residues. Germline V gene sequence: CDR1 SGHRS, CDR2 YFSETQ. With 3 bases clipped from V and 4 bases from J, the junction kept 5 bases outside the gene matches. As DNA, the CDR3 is TGCGCCAGCAGCTATGCCGGGACAGGGGGCACCGGGGAGCTGTTTTTT. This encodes CASSYAGTGGTGELFF.

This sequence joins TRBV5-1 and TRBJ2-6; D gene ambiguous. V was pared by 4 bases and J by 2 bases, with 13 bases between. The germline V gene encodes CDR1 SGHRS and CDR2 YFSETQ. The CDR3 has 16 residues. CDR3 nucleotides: TGCGCCAGCAGCGCGGCAGGATGGGCTGGGGCCAACGTCCTGACTTTC. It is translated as CASSAAGWAGANVLTF.

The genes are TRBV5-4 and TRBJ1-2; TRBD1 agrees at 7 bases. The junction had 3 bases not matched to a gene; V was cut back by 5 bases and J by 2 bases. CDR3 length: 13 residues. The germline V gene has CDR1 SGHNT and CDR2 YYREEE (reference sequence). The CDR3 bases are TGTGCCAGCAGTTCGGGACAGAACTATGGCTACACCTTC. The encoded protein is CASSSGQNYGYTF.

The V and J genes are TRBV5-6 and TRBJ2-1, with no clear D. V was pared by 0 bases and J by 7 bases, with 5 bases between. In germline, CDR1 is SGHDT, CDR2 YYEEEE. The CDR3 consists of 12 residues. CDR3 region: CASSLVANEQFF. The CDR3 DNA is TGTGCCAGCAGCTTGGTCGCTAATGAGCAGTTCTTC.

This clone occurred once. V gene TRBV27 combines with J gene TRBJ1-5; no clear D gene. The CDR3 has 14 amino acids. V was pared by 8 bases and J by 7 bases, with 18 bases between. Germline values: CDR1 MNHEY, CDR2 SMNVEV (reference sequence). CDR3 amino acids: CASSTSQDHQPQHF. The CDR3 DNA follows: TGTGCCAGCTCAACCAGCCAGGACCACCAGCCCCAGCATTTT.

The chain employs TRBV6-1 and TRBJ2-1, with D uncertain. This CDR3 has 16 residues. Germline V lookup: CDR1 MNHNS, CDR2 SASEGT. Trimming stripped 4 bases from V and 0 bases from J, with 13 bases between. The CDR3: CASSGFVQSSYNEQFF. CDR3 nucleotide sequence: TGTGCCAGCAGTGGTTTTGTCCAAAGCTCCTACAATGAGCAGTTCTTC.

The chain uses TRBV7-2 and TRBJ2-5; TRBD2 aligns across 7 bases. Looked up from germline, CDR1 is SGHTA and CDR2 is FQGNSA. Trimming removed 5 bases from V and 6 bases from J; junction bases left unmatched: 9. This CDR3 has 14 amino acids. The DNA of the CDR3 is TGTGCCAGCAGCCCAACCGGGGGGTCTAAGACCCAGTACTTC. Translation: CASSPTGGSKTQYF.

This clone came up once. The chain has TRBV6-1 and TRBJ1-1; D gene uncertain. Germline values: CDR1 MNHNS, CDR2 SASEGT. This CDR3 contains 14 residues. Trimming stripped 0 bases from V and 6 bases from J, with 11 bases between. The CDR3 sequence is CASSEAERGAEAFF. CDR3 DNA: TGTGCCAGCAGTGAAGCGGAACGGGGAGCTGAAGCTTTCTTT.

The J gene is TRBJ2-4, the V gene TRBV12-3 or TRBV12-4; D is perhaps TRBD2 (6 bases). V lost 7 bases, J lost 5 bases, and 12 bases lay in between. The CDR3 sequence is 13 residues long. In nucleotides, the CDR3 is TGTGCCAGCACCCCCCGCGGGGAAAACATTCAGTACTTC. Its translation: CASTPRGENIQYF.

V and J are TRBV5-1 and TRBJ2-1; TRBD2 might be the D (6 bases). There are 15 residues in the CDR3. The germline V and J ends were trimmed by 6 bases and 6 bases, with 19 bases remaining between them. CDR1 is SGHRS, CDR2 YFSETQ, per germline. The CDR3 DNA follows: TGCGCCAGCAAGGTCTCAGGGTGGGGAGGCAATGAGCAGTTCTTC. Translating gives CASKVSGWGGNEQFF.

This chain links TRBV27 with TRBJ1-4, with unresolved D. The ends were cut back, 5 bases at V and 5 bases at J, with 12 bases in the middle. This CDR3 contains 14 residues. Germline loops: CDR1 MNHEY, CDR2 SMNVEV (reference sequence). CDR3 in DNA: TGTGCCAGCAGTCCAAGTGGAGGGAATGAAAAACTGTTTTTT. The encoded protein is CASSPSGGNEKLFF.

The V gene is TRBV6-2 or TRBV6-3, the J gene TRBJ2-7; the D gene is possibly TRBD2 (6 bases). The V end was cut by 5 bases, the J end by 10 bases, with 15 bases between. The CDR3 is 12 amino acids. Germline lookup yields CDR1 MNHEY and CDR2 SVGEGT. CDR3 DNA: TGTGCCAGCAGTCACCCCCCGGCGGGACAGTACTTC. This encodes CASSHPPAGQYF.

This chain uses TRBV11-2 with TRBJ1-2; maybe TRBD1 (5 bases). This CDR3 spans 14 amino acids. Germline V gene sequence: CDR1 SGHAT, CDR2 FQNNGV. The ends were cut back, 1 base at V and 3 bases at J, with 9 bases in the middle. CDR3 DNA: TGTGCCAGCAGCTTAGGACGGGGGGACTATGGCTACACCTTC. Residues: CASSLGRGDYGYTF.

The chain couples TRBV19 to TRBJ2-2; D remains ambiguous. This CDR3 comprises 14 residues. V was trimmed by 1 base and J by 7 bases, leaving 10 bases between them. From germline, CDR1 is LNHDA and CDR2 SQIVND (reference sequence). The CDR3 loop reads CASSIVGMGGELFF. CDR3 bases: TGTGCCAGTAGTATAGTGGGGATGGGCGGGGAGCTGTTTTTT.

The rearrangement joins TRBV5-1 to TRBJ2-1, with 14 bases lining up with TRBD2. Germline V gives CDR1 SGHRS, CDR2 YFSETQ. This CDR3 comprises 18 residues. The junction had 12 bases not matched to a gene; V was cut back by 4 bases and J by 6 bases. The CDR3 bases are TGCGCCAGCAGCCCAGGGGCGTGGGGACTAGCGGGGGTCAATGAGCAGTTCTTC. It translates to CASSPGAWGLAGVNEQFF.

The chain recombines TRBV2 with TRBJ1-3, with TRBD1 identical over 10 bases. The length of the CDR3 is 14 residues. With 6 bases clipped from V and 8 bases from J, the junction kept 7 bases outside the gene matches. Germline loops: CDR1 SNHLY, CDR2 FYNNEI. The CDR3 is CASRPGQGFDTIYF. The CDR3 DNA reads TGTGCCAGCAGGCCGGGACAGGGGTTCGACACCATATATTTT.

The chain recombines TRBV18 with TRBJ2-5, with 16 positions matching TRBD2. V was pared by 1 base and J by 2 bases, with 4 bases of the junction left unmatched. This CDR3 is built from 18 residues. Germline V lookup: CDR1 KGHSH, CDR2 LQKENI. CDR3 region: CASSPRGTSGGAQETQYF. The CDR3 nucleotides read TGTGCCAGCTCACCACGAGGGACTAGCGGGGGGGCGCAAGAGACCCAGTACTTC.

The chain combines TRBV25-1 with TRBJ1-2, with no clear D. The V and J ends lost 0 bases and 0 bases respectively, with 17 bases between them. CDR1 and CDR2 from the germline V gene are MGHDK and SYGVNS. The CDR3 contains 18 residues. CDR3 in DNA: TGTGCCAGCAGTGAATACATAAATTGGCAGCGGGCTAACTATGGCTACACCTTC. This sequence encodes CASSEYINWQRANYGYTF.

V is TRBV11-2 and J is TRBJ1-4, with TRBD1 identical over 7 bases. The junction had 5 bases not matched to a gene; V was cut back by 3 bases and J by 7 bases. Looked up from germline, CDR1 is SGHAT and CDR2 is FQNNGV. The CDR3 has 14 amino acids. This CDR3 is CASSFDRAGEKLFF. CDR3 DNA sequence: TGTGCCAGCAGCTTTGACAGGGCGGGTGAAAAACTGTTTTTT.

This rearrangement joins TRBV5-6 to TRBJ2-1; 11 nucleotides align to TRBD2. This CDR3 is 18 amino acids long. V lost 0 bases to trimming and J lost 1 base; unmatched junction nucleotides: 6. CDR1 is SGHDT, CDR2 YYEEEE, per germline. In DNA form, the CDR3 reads TGTGCCAGCAGCTTGGGACTAGCGGGGTCCCAGTCCTACAATGAGCAGTTCTTC. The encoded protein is CASSLGLAGSQSYNEQFF.

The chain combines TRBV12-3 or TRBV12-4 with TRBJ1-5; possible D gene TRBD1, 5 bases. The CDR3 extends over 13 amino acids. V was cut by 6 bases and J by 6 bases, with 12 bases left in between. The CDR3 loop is CASSQGFGQPQHF. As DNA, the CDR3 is TGTGCCAGCAGCCAGGGCTTTGGTCAGCCCCAGCATTTT.

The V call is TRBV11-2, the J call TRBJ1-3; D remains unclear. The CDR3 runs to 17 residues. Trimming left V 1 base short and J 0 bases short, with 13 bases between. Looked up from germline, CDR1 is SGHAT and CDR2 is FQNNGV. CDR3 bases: TGTGCCAGCAGCTTAGTCGTCGGTTCGAGCTCTGGAAACACCATATATTTT. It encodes CASSLVVGSSSGNTIYF.

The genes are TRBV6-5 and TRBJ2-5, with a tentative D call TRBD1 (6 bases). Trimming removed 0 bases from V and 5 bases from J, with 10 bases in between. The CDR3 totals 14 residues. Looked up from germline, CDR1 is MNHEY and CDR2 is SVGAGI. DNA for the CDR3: TGTGCCAGCAGTTACTCGTGGCAGGGGGAGACCCAGTACTTC. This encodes CASSYSWQGETQYF.

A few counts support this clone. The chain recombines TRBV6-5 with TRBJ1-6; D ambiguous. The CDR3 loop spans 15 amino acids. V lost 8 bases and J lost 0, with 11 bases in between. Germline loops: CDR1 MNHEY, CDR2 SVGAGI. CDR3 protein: CASGQLISYNSPLHF. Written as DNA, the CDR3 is TGTGCCAGCGGGCAGCTAATCTCCTATAATTCACCCCTCCACTTT.

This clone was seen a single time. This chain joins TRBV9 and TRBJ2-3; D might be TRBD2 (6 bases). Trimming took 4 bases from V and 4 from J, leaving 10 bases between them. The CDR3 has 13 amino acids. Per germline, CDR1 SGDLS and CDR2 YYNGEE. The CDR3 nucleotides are TGTGCCAGCAGCATCGGGAGTCCAGATACGCAGTATTTT. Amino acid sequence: CASSIGSPDTQYF.